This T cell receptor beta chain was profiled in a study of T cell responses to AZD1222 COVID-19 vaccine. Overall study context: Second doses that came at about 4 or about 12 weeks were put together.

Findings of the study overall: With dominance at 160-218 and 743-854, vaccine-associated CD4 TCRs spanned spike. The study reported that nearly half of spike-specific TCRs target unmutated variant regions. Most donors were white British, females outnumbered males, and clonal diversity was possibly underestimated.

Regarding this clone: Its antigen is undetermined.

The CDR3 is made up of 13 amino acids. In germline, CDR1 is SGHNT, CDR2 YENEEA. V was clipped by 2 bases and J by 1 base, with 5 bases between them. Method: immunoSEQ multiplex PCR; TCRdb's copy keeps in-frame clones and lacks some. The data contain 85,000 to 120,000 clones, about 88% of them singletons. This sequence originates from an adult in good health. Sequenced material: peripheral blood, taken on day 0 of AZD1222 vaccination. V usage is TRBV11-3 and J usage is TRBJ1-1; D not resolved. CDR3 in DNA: TGTGCCAGCAGCTTACAAGAGAACACTGAAGCTTTCTTT. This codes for CASSLQENTEAFF. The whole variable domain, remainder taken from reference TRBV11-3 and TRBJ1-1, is EAGVVQSPRYKIIEKKQPVAFWCNPISGHNTLYWYLQNLGQGPELLIRYENEEAVDDSQLPKDRFSAERLKGVDSTLKIQPAELGDSAVYLCASSLQENTEAFFGQGTRLTVV.